Below are 5 T cell receptor beta chains sequenced from a single sample in a study of T cell repertoires in cytomegalovirus infection. TCRdb ran MiXCR on the reads and lists one entry per CDR3 protein. There are 900,000 to 950,000 distinct CDR3 sequences in the sample; approximately 32% occur only once, and about an eighth lies in the top ten. No cognate antigen is known for these TCRs. Here the sequenced sample was cultured CD8+ T cells from PBMCs, taken from culture after CMV antigen stimulation. The receptors derive from a human donor in good health (CMV status not recorded). Some clones in this sample may be carry-over from other donors' samples.

The chain couples TRBV5-6 to TRBJ1-2, with 7 nucleotides matching TRBD1. This CDR3 is 17 amino acids long. Germline V CDR1 and CDR2: SGHDT, YYEEEE. After removal of 4 bases from V and 1 base from J, the junction contained 13 bases not matched to a gene. The CDR3: CASSLFPHPGGNYGYTF. DNA for the CDR3: TGTGCCAGCAGCCTCTTTCCTCATCCAGGGGGTAACTATGGCTACACCTTC.

The gene calls are TRBV27 and TRBJ2-7; no clear D. Germline CDR1 reads MNHEY; CDR2 reads SMNVEV (reference sequence). The CDR3 spans 12 residues. Trimming stripped 0 bases from V and 3 bases from J, with 3 bases between. The CDR3: CASSLSYYEQYF. The DNA for the CDR3 is TGTGCCAGCAGTTTATCCTACTACGAGCAGTACTTC.

The chain is built from TRBV5-1 and TRBJ2-3, with TRBD1 matching over 10 bases. V was clipped by 6 bases and J by 0 bases; unmatched bases: 4. Per germline, CDR1 SGHRS and CDR2 YFSETQ. This CDR3 is 15 amino acids long. As DNA, the CDR3 is TGCGCCAGCAAGGGACAGGGGAAAAGCACAGATACGCAGTATTTT. This codes for CASKGQGKSTDTQYF.

This clonotype was detected only a few times. The J gene is TRBJ2-3, the V gene TRBV4-1; 8 positions match TRBD2. After removal of 2 bases from V and 5 bases from J, the junction contained 6 bases not matched to a gene. The CDR3 runs 15 residues. Germline V gene data show CDR1 as MGHRA and CDR2 as YSYEKL. The DNA of the CDR3 is TGCGCCAGCAGCCAAAGGGGTCGGGAGGGAGATACGCAGTATTTT. Translation: CASSQRGREGDTQYF.

This clonotype was observed a few times. In nucleotides, the CDR3 is TGTGCCAGCAGACCCGACAGCCTCCAAGAGACCCAGTACTTC. Its protein product is CASRPDSLQETQYF. The chain uses TRBV7-9 and TRBJ2-5, with a possible D match to TRBD1 (5 bases). V was pared by 6 bases and J by 1 base, with 12 bases between. The germline gives CDR1 SEHNR, CDR2 FQNEAQ (reference sequence). The CDR3 totals 14 residues.